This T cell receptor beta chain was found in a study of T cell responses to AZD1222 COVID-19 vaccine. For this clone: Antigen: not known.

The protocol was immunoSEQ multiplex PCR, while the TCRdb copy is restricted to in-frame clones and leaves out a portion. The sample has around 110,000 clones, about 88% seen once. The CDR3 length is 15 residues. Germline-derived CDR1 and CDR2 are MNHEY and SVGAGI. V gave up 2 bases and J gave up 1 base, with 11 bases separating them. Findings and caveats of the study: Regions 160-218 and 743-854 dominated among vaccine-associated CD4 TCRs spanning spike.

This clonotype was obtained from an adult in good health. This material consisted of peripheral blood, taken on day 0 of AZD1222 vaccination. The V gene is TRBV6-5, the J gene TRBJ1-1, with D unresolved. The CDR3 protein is CASSYGRTGNTEAFF. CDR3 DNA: TGTGCCAGCAGTTACGGCCGGACCGGGAACACTGAAGCTTTCTTT.